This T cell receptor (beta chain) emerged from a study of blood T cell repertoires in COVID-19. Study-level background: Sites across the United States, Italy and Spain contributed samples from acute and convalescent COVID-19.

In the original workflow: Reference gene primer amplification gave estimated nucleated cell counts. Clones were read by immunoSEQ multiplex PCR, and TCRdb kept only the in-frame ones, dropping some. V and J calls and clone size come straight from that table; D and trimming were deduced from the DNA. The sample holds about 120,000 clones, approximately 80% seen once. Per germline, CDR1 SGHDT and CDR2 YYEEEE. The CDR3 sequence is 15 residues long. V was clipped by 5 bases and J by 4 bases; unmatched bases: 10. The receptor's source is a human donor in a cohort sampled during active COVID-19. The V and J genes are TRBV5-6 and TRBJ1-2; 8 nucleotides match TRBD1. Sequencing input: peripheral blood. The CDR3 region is CASSFQGARIYGYTF. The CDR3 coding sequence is TGTGCCAGCAGTTTCCAGGGGGCGCGGATCTATGGCTACACCTTC.